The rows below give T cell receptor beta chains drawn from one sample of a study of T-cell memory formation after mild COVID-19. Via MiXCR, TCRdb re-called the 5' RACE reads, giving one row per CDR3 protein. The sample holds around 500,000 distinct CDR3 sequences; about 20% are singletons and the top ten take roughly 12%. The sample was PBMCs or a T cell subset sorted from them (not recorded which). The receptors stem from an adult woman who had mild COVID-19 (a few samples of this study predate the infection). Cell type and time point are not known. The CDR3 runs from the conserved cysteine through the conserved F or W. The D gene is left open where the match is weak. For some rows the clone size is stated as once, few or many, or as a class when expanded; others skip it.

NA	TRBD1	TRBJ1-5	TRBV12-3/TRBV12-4	CASREGQGNQPQHF	TGTGCCAGCAGAGAGGGACAGGGCAATCAGCCCCAGCATTTT
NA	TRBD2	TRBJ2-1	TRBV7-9	CASSLSRGYNEQFF	TGTGCCAGCAGCTTATCGCGGGGGTACAATGAGCAGTTCTTC
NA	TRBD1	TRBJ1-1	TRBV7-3	CASSLAGTGWNTEAFF	TGTGCCAGCAGCTTAGCCGGGACAGGGTGGAACACTGAAGCTTTCTTT
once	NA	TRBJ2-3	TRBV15	CATSRGGDSDTQYF	TGTGCCACCAGCAGAGGGGGAGATTCAGATACGCAGTATTTT
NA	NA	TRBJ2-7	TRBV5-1	CASSLAVNNNYEQYF	TGCGCCAGCAGCTTGGCTGTGAATAACAACTACGAGCAGTACTTC
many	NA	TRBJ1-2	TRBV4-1	CASEKGFGYTF	TGCGCCAGCGAGAAGGGCTTTGGCTACACCTTC
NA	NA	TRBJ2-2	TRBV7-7	CASSHVRPQSGTNANTGELFF	TGTGCTAGCAGCCACGTGAGGCCCCAGAGCGGAACCAACGCGAACACCGGGGAGCTGTTTTTT
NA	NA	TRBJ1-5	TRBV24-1	CATSDLGVGQKFRSQPQHF	TGTGCCACCAGTGATTTGGGAGTCGGGCAGAAGTTTCGAAGTCAGCCCCAGCATTTT
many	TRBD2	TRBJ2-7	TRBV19	CASSIQAGPYEQYF	TGTGCCAGTAGTATCCAAGCGGGGCCCTACGAGCAGTACTTC
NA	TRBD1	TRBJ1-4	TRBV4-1	CASSQLGQVNEKLFF	TGCGCCAGCAGCCAACTTGGACAGGTGAATGAAAAACTGTTTTTT
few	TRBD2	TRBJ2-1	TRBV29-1	CSVDSGSPEQFF	TGCAGCGTGGATAGCGGGAGTCCTGAGCAGTTCTTC
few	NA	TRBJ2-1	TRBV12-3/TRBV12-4	CASTLDGDGYNEQFF	TGTGCCAGCACCCTTGACGGGGACGGCTACAATGAGCAGTTCTTC
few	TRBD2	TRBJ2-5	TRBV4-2	CASSQVVLGLGNQETQYF	TGTGCCAGCAGCCAAGTAGTTCTGGGACTAGGCAATCAAGAGACCCAGTACTTC
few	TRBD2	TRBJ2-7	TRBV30	CAWIGSSGRTPIEKYEQYF	TGTGCCTGGATTGGCAGTAGCGGGAGAACACCCATAGAGAAGTACGAGCAGTACTTC
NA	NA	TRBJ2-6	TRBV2	CASSFAEGSGANVLTF	TGTGCCAGCAGTTTCGCTGAGGGCTCTGGGGCCAACGTCCTGACTTTC
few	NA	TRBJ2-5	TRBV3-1	CASSQDEAAQYF	TGTGCCAGCAGCCAAGACGAGGCGGCCCAGTACTTC
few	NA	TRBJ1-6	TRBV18	CASSPTGDSYNSPLHF	TGTGCCAGCTCACCAACGGGAGACTCCTATAATTCACCCCTCCACTTT
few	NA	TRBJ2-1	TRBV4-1	CASSQDPSPRNEQFF	TGCGCCAGCAGCCAAGACCCTAGCCCCAGGAATGAGCAGTTCTTC
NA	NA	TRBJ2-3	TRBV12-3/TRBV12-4	CASSFAQTSTDTQYF	TGTGCCAGCAGTTTCGCCCAAACTAGCACAGATACGCAGTATTTT
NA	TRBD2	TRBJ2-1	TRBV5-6	CASSLSGGDEQFF	TGTGCCAGCAGCCTTAGCGGGGGGGATGAGCAGTTCTTC
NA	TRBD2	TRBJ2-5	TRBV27	CASRMAGAEVETKYF	TGTGCCAGCAGGATGGCGGGAGCGGAGGTAGAGACCAAGTACTTC
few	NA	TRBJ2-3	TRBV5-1	CASSGQAGTDTQYF	TGCGCCAGCAGTGGTCAGGCAGGCACAGATACGCAGTATTTT
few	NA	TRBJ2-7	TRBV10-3	CPISAGKGYEQYF	TGTCCCATCAGTGCCGGGAAGGGCTACGAGCAGTACTTC
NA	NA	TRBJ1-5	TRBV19	CASSPYYRDYSNQPQHF	TGTGCCAGCTCACCCTATTACAGGGATTATAGCAATCAGCCCCAGCATTTT
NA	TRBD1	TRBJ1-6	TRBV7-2	CASRRDPGGNSPLHF	TGTGCCAGCAGGCGCGACCCAGGGGGGAATTCACCCCTCCACTTT
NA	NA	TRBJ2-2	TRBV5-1	CASSLALGANGELFF	TGCGCCAGCAGCTTGGCACTGGGGGCAAACGGGGAGCTGTTTTTT
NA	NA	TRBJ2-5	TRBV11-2	CASRNVAGQETQYF	TGTGCCAGCAGAAACGTCGCGGGACAAGAGACCCAGTACTTC
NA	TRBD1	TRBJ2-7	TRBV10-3	CAISLDRGYEQYF	TGTGCCATCAGTCTAGACAGGGGCTACGAGCAGTACTTC
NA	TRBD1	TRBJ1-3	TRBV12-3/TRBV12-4	CASSQQGALSGNTIYF	TGTGCCAGCAGTCAGCAGGGGGCCCTCTCTGGAAACACCATATATTTT
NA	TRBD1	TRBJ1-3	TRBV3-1	CASSLRGRGNTIYF	TGTGCCAGCAGCCTTAGGGGGCGAGGAAACACCATATATTTT